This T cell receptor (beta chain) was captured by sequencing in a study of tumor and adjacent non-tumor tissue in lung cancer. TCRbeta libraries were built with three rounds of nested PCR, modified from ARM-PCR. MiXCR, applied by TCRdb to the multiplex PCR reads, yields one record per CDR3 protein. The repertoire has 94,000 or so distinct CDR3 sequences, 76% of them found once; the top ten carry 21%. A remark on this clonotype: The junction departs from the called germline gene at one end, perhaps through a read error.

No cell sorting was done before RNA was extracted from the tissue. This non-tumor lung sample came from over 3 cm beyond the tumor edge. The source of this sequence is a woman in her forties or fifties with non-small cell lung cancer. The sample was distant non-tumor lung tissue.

The CDR3 DNA reads TGCAGCGTTGAAACCCCGGAACGATCCTACAATGAGCGGTTCTTC. This encodes CSVETPERSYNERFF. V is TRBV29-1 and J is TRBJ2-1; D is undetermined. The germline CDR1 and CDR2 sequences are SQVTM and ANQGSEA. CDR3 length: 15 residues.